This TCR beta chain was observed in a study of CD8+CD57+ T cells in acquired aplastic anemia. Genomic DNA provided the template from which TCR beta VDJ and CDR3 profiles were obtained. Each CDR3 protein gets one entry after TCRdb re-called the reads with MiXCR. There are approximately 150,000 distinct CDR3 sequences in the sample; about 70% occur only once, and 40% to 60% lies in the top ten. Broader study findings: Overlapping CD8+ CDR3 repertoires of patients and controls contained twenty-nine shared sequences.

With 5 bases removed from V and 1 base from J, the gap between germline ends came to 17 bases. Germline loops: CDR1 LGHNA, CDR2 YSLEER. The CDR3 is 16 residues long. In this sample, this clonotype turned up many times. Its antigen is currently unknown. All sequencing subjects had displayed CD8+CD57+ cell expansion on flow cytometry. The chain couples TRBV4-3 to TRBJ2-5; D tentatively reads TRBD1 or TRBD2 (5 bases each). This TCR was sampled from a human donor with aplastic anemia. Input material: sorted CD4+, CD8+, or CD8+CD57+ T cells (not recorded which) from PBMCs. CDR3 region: CASSSFRGSPQETQYF. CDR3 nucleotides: TGCGCCAGCAGCTCGTTCCGGGGCAGCCCCCAAGAGACCCAGTACTTC.